A selection of T cell receptor beta chains follows, all from one sample in a study of Graves' ophthalmopathy and Graves' hyperthyroidism. TCRdb passed the multiplex PCR reads through MiXCR, listing each CDR3 protein once. The sample has almost 750,000 distinct CDR3 sequences; roughly 41% are singletons. The sequenced sample consisted of peripheral blood. These receptors all stem from an adult man with Graves' ophthalmopathy. Both conserved end residues are part of each CDR3. Each record gives: V gene, D gene, clone size, J gene, CDR3 protein, CDR3 DNA. The D gene is left open where the match is weak. The size of a clone is reported for some rows only, either as once, few or many, or as a class for expanded clones.

V gene: TRBV5-1; D gene: TRBD1; clone size: few; J gene: TRBJ2-7; CDR3 protein: CASSLSPRQGGIYEQYF; CDR3 DNA: TGCGCCAGCAGCTTGTCCCCTCGACAGGGGGGAATCTACGAGCAGTACTTC
V gene: TRBV13; D gene: NA; clone size: NA; J gene: TRBJ2-7; CDR3 protein: CASSLGADTAGSSYEQYF; CDR3 DNA: TGTGCCAGCAGCTTAGGAGCCGACACAGCAGGGAGCTCCTACGAGCAGTACTTC
V gene: TRBV2; D gene: TRBD1; clone size: many; J gene: TRBJ2-5; CDR3 protein: CASRRQGQETQYF; CDR3 DNA: TGTGCCAGCAGACGACAGGGACAAGAGACCCAGTACTTC
V gene: TRBV10-3; D gene: NA; clone size: few; J gene: TRBJ2-7; CDR3 protein: CASSYSDSYEQYF; CDR3 DNA: TGTGCCAGCAGTTACTCCGACAGCTACGAGCAGTACTTC
V gene: TRBV29-1; D gene: NA; clone size: few; J gene: TRBJ2-3; CDR3 protein: CSVGVTDTQYF; CDR3 DNA: TGCAGCGTTGGAGTGACAGATACGCAGTATTTT
V gene: TRBV10-3; D gene: NA; clone size: few; J gene: TRBJ1-2; CDR3 protein: CASRPRGHYGYTF; CDR3 DNA: TGTGCCAGCAGACCACGGGGCCACTATGGCTACACCTTC
V gene: TRBV7-2; D gene: NA; clone size: NA; J gene: TRBJ1-4; CDR3 protein: CASSPDKGQGNEKLFF; CDR3 DNA: TGTGCCAGCAGCCCGGACAAGGGGCAGGGTAATGAAAAACTGTTTTTT
V gene: TRBV6-5; D gene: NA; clone size: NA; J gene: TRBJ1-1; CDR3 protein: CASSVGLSDTEAFF; CDR3 DNA: TGTGCCAGCAGTGTAGGTCTGAGTGACACTGAAGCTTTCTTT
V gene: TRBV2; D gene: NA; clone size: few; J gene: TRBJ2-7; CDR3 protein: CASSTARNSYEQYF; CDR3 DNA: TGTGCCAGCAGTACTGCACGAAACTCCTACGAGCAGTACTTC
V gene: TRBV10-3; D gene: NA; clone size: NA; J gene: TRBJ1-1; CDR3 protein: CASSSKGHAEAFF; CDR3 DNA: TGTGCCAGCAGTTCAAAGGGTCATGCTGAAGCTTTCTTT
V gene: TRBV2; D gene: NA; clone size: NA; J gene: TRBJ2-7; CDR3 protein: CATLTAGGHEQYF; CDR3 DNA: TGTGCCACCCTCACGGCCGGGGGCCACGAGCAGTACTTC
V gene: TRBV24-1; D gene: NA; clone size: NA; J gene: TRBJ2-1; CDR3 protein: CATSEADAEQFF; CDR3 DNA: TGTGCCACCAGTGAGGCCGACGCCGAGCAGTTCTTC
V gene: TRBV15; D gene: TRBD2; clone size: NA; J gene: TRBJ2-7; CDR3 protein: CATSRTSGNSYEQYF; CDR3 DNA: TGTGCCACCAGCAGAACTAGCGGGAACTCCTACGAGCAGTACTTC